This is a list of T cell receptor beta chains from one sample in a study of blood T cell repertoires in COVID-19. Only in-frame clones appear in the TCRdb table, and some are missing; sequencing was by immunoSEQ multiplex PCR. Of roughly 80,000 clones listed, roughly 80% are singletons. Input material: peripheral blood. All receptors derive from a human donor in a cohort sampled during active COVID-19. Both conserved end residues are part of each CDR3. The D gene is left open where the match is weak. Not every row has a clone size; where given, it reads once, few, many or a size class.

cdr3_length clone_size j_call d_call v_call cdr3_nt cdr3_aa
13 - TRBJ1-2 TRBD1 TRBV5-1 TGCGCCAGCAGCTTACAGGGGGACTATGGCTACACCTTC CASSLQGDYGYTF
14 - TRBJ1-1 - TRBV9 TGTGCCAGCAGCGCCCGTGAATGGCAGTCTGAAGCTTTCTTT CASSAREWQSEAFF
14 - TRBJ2-5 - TRBV5-5 TGTGCCAGCAGCAAACGACTAACCCCAGAGACCCAGTACTTC CASSKRLTPETQYF
14 few TRBJ1-5 - TRBV3-1/TRBV3-2 TGTGCCAGCAGCGCACAGGGATGGAATCAGCCCCAGCATTTT CASSAQGWNQPQHF
17 - TRBJ2-1 TRBD2 TRBV6-4 TGTGCCAGCAGTGACCCCCATGCGAGCGGGGGGGCGGGTGAGCAGTTCTTC CASSDPHASGGAGEQFF
13 - TRBJ2-2 TRBD2 TRBV29-1 TGCAGCGTTGGACTAGCGTACACCGGGGAGCTGTTTTTT CSVGLAYTGELFF
20 - TRBJ2-3 TRBD2 TRBV5-1 TGCGCCAGCAGCTTGGTTGGGCGACTCGAGATAGCGGGTCGCACAGATACGCAGTATTTT CASSLVGRLEIAGRTDTQYF
15 - TRBJ2-1 - TRBV6-6 TGTGCCAGCAGTTACTCAAGACAGCACTACAATGAGCAGTTCTTC CASSYSRQHYNEQFF
17 - TRBJ2-6 - TRBV7-8 TGTGCCAGCAGCTCCCGTTTCAGGGGTTCCGGGGCCAACGTCCTGACTTTC CASSSRFRGSGANVLTF
13 - TRBJ2-7 TRBD1 TRBV30 TGTGCCTACCTAGGACAGGGAGGAGGCGAGCAGTACTTC CAYLGQGGGEQYF
16 once TRBJ1-5 - TRBV19 TGTGCCAGTATCAAAGACGCGGGGGCGAACAATCAGCCCCAGCATTTT CASIKDAGANNQPQHF
10 - TRBJ2-1 - TRBV20-1 TGCAGTGCTAGCTGGGAGGAGCAGTTCTTC CSASWEEQFF
15 - TRBJ2-7 - TRBV7-9 TGTGCCAGCAGCTTAACAGCCCTGAGCTCCTACGAGCAGTACTTC CASSLTALSSYEQYF
13 - TRBJ2-3 TRBD1 TRBV7-3 TGTGCCAGCAGCCTAACAGGGGGAGATACGCAGTATTTT CASSLTGGDTQYF
17 - TRBJ2-1 - TRBV3-1/TRBV3-2 TGTGCCAGCAGCCAAGGAAGTGGCGGGGGCCCTGGGAATGAGCAGTTCTTC CASSQGSGGGPGNEQFF
16 - TRBJ2-5 TRBD1 TRBV27 TGTGCCAGCAGTTTAAGCCCGACAGGGCCTCAAGAGACCCAGTACTTC CASSLSPTGPQETQYF
15 - TRBJ2-1 TRBD1 TRBV14 TGTGCCAGCAGCCCCCAGGGACAGGGGGCCAATGAGCAGTTCTTC CASSPQGQGANEQFF
14 - TRBJ2-7 TRBD1 TRBV10-1 TGCGCCAGCAGCCGGGACAGGGTCTTCTACGAGCAGTACTTC CASSRDRVFYEQYF
15 few TRBJ2-7 TRBD1 TRBV9 TGTGCCAGCAGCTATCGGGACAGCCGAACCTACGAGCAGTACTTC CASSYRDSRTYEQYF
18 few TRBJ1-6 TRBD1 TRBV2 TGTGCCAGCACAAACCACCGGGACAGCAACTCCTATAATTCACCCCTCCACTTT CASTNHRDSNSYNSPLHF
11 few TRBJ2-7 - TRBV18 TGTGCCAGCTCACCAGGGGGCGGGCAGTACTTC CASSPGGGQYF
14 - TRBJ2-4 - TRBV5-4 TGTGCCAGCAGCTTAGGAGGTAGCAAAAACATTCAGTACTTC CASSLGGSKNIQYF
15 - TRBJ1-1 - TRBV7-9 TGTGCCAGCAGCCCCGGTCAAGGGCTGAGGGCTGAAGCTTTCTTT CASSPGQGLRAEAFF
13 - TRBJ2-1 TRBD1 TRBV6-1 TGTGCCAGCAGTGAATACGGGACAGGGGAGCAGTTCTTC CASSEYGTGEQFF
15 - TRBJ1-1 TRBD1 TRBV12-5 TGTGCTAGTGGTTTGGCCCGGACAGGGAGGACTGAAGCTTTCTTT CASGLARTGRTEAFF
13 once TRBJ1-5 TRBD1 TRBV29-1 TGCAGCGTTGGTCAGGGGGGCGGGCAGCCCCAGCATTTT CSVGQGGGQPQHF
11 few TRBJ1-2 - TRBV2 TGTGCCAGCAGTGTCAGCTATGGCTACACCTTC CASSVSYGYTF
15 - TRBJ1-2 - TRBV4-1 TGCGCCAGCAGCTCCGTGGGGGGTATTGGCTATGGCTACACCTTC CASSSVGGIGYGYTF
14 few TRBJ1-1 - TRBV6-5 TGTGCCTCTCAACCCTGGACTCAGAACACTGAAGCTTTCTTT CASQPWTQNTEAFF
15 - TRBJ2-7 TRBD1 TRBV9 TGTGCCAGCAGCGTAGGGGGGCAGGGGGAATACGAGCAGTACTTC CASSVGGQGEYEQYF
18 - TRBJ2-2 TRBD1 TRBV10-3 TGTGCCATCAGTGAGTTAGGTCAGGGGGCGGCCGCCAGCGGGGAGCTGTTTTTT CAISELGQGAAASGELFF